Each of the 18 T cell receptor beta chains below was sequenced from the same sample in a study of T cells after yellow fever vaccination. TCRdb re-derived calls from the 5' RACE reads in MiXCR, one entry per CDR3 protein. The repertoire holds a few hundred thousand distinct CDR3 sequences, with roughly 8.6% as singletons. The sample consisted of PBMCs, taken roughly seven weeks after the first yellow fever vaccination. The receptors originated from a young man who received the YFV17D yellow fever vaccine.

This clonotype was observed a few times. This chain connects TRBV18 to TRBJ1-3, with TRBD1 identical over 8 bases. The CDR3 has 17 residues. Germline assignment: CDR1 KGHSH and CDR2 LQKENI. With 3 bases clipped from V and 0 bases from J, the junction kept 7 bases outside the gene matches. This chain's CDR3 is CASSPRDRSISGNTIYF. CDR3 DNA sequence: TGTGCCAGCTCACCCCGGGACAGGTCGATCTCTGGAAACACCATATATTTT.

The table lists this clonotype with a few counts. The chain links TRBV5-4 to TRBJ2-5; 8 bases fit TRBD1. Germline CDR1 is SGHNT and CDR2 is YYREEE (reference sequence). This CDR3 contains 14 residues. Trimming at V came to 4 bases and at J to 5 bases, leaving 7 bases not matched to a gene. CDR3 loop: CASSQTGAEETQYF. CDR3 in DNA: TGTGCCAGCAGCCAGACAGGGGCTGAGGAGACCCAGTACTTC. The full variable domain, with the rest looked up from reference TRBV5-4 and TRBJ2-5, is ETGVTQSPTHLIKTRGQQVTLRCSSQSGHNTVSWYQQALGQGPQFIFQYYREEENGRGNFPPRFSGLQFPNYSSELNVNALELDDSALYLCASSQTGAEETQYFGPGTRLLVL.

This clonotype was found a few times. Written as DNA, the CDR3 is TGTGCCAGCAGCCGGGGGGGACAGGGGGGAGATACGCAGTATTTT. Amino acid sequence: CASSRGGQGGDTQYF. The chain carries TRBV7-2 and TRBJ2-3; 11 bases fit TRBD1. With V trimmed by 5 bases and J by 5 bases, 6 bases remained unmatched. CDR1 is SGHTA and CDR2 is FQGNSA in the germline V gene. This CDR3 has 15 residues.

The chain links TRBV7-3 to TRBJ2-1; 8 nucleotides match TRBD2. Germline trimming cut 4 bases from V and 6 bases from J; bases unmatched to any gene: 8. CDR1 SGHTA and CDR2 FQGTGA come from the germline V gene. The length of the CDR3 is 15 residues. This chain's CDR3 is CASSSASGGPNEQFF. As DNA, the CDR3 is TGTGCCAGCAGCTCCGCGAGCGGGGGACCCAATGAGCAGTTCTTC.

This chain connects TRBV7-9 to TRBJ1-1, with D tentatively TRBD1 (5 bases). Trimming removed 5 bases from V and 4 bases from J, with 14 bases in between. Germline V gene sequence: CDR1 SEHNR, CDR2 FQNEAQ (reference sequence). This CDR3 region has 14 residues. The CDR3 nucleotides read TGTGCCAGCAGCCCCGCCGCCGGGGGCACTGAAGCTTTCTTT. This sequence encodes CASSPAAGGTEAFF.

J is TRBJ1-5 and V is TRBV4-1; TRBD1 matches at 9 bases. V dropped 1 base and J dropped 9; count of bases not matched to a gene: 4. Germline CDR1 is MGHRA and CDR2 is YSYEKL. The length of the CDR3 is 14 residues. CDR3 loop: CASSQAGQGPPQHF. In nucleotides, the CDR3 is TGCGCCAGCAGCCAAGCGGGACAGGGTCCGCCCCAGCATTTT.

The V and J genes are TRBV11-1 and TRBJ2-7, with D unclear. The CDR3 consists of 12 residues. Germline lookup yields CDR1 SGHAT and CDR2 FQDESV (reference sequence). V was clipped by 5 bases and J by 5 bases, with 10 bases between them. The CDR3 DNA sequence: TGTGCCAGCAGCCTTTTGGGTCACGAGCAGTACTTC. It codes for CASSLLGHEQYF.

The chain carries TRBV19 and TRBJ1-5; D is perhaps TRBD1 (5 bases). Germline loops: CDR1 LNHDA, CDR2 SQIVND (reference sequence). The CDR3 has 16 residues. V was clipped by 5 bases and J by 0 bases, with 14 bases between them. CDR3 residues: CASSEVEGYSNQPQHF. The DNA for the CDR3 is TGTGCCAGTAGTGAGGTGGAGGGGTATAGCAATCAGCCCCAGCATTTT.

The chain has TRBV5-1 and TRBJ2-5; TRBD1 or TRBD2 may be the D gene (5 bases each). The V and J ends lost 0 bases and 1 base respectively, with 16 bases between them. CDR3 length equals 17 residues. Germline V gene data show CDR1 as SGHRS and CDR2 as YFSETQ. The CDR3 here is CASSLGGSGVAQETQYF. The CDR3 nucleotides are TGCGCCAGCAGCTTGGGGGGGTCAGGAGTGGCCCAAGAGACCCAGTACTTC.

The CDR3 is CASSPQDRRGHEQYV. The CDR3 DNA follows: TGTGCCAGCAGTCCCCAGGACAGGCGAGGTCACGAGCAGTACGTC. J is TRBJ2-7 and V is TRBV6-1; 7 positions match TRBD1. CDR3 size: 15 residues. V shed 5 bases, J shed 5 bases, and the junction held 12 bases outside the gene matches. Germline V gives CDR1 MNHNS, CDR2 SASEGT.

This chain links TRBV29-1 with TRBJ2-1, with D perhaps matching TRBD1 (6 bases). CDR1 is SQVTM and CDR2 is ANQGSEA in the germline V gene. This CDR3 contains 12 residues. Trimming took off 4 bases at V and 7 bases at J, with 11 bases between the two ends. The CDR3 is CSVVRGGNEQFF. The CDR3 DNA is TGCAGCGTTGTCAGGGGTGGAAATGAGCAGTTCTTC.

This clonotype turned up a few times. This sequence joins TRBV6-1 and TRBJ1-2; no firm D call. This CDR3 has 15 residues. Per germline, CDR1 MNHNS and CDR2 SASEGT. Trimming took off 6 bases at V and 1 base at J, with 15 bases between the two ends. The CDR3 region is CASSREDGDNYGYTF. CDR3 DNA: TGTGCCAGCAGCCGTGAGGACGGGGATAACTATGGCTACACCTTC.

This clonotype showed up just a few times. J is TRBJ1-5 and V is TRBV20-1, with a tentative D call TRBD1 (5 bases). The germline V gene encodes CDR1 DFQATT and CDR2 SNEGSKA (reference sequence). Trimming left V 5 bases short and J 3 bases short, with 17 bases between. The CDR3 loop spans 15 amino acids. DNA for the CDR3: TGCAGTGCTGGGAGTTTTGAACAGGCCAATCAGCCCCAGCATTTT. It specifies CSAGSFEQANQPQHF.

The genes are TRBV28 and TRBJ1-3; 8 nucleotides match TRBD1. CDR1 is MDHEN and CDR2 is SYDVKM in the germline V gene. The CDR3 has 15 amino acids. The V and J ends lost 5 bases and 0 bases, in that order; junction bases with no gene match: 3. The DNA of the CDR3 is TGTGCCAGCAGTGCGGGACAGGCCTCTGGAAACACCATATATTTT. Translating gives CASSAGQASGNTIYF.

The V and J genes are TRBV9 and TRBJ2-1; 7 bases align to TRBD2. There are 17 residues in the CDR3. V lost 4 bases, J lost 2 bases, and 12 bases stayed unmatched. Per germline, CDR1 SGDLS and CDR2 YYNGEE. In nucleotides, the CDR3 is TGTGCCAGCAGCTCCCGTGGGGCGGGGGAACCCTACAATGAGCAGTTCTTC. This gives the protein CASSSRGAGEPYNEQFF. Filled out from reference TRBV9 and TRBJ2-1, the complete variable domain reads DSGVTQTPKHLITATGQRVTLRCSPRSGDLSVYWYQQSLDQGLQFLIQYYNGEERAKGNILERFSAQQFPDLHSELNLSSLELGDSALYFCASSSRGAGEPYNEQFFGPGTRLTVL.

The table lists this clonotype with a few counts. The CDR3 sequence is CASSLGGLIRGIYEQYF. The CDR3 DNA reads TGCGCCAGCAGCTTGGGAGGACTTATTAGGGGGATCTACGAGCAGTACTTC. V and J are TRBV5-1 and TRBJ2-7; D perhaps matches TRBD1 (6 bases). The CDR3 has 17 amino acids. Per the germline V gene, CDR1 is SGHRS and CDR2 is YFSETQ. V was clipped by 0 bases and J by 3 bases, with 19 bases between them.

This clonotype was counted at least ten times. V gene TRBV4-3 combines with J gene TRBJ1-2; TRBD1 is a possible D gene (5 bases). This CDR3 is built from 15 residues. The germline V gene encodes CDR1 LGHNA and CDR2 YSLEER. V lost 0 bases to trimming and J lost 6 bases, with 14 bases between them. The CDR3 nucleotides read TGCGCCAGCAGCCAAGAGGGAAGGGGATTCGATGGCTACACCTTC. This encodes CASSQEGRGFDGYTF.

The chain carries TRBV28 and TRBJ2-1, with 8 positions matching TRBD2. CDR3 length: 15 amino acids. V lost 3 bases to trimming and J lost 5 bases; unmatched junction nucleotides: 6. Per germline, CDR1 MDHEN and CDR2 SYDVKM. CDR3 residues: CASSFGGGSHNEQFF. Here the CDR3 DNA reads TGTGCCAGCAGTTTCGGGGGGGGGTCCCACAATGAGCAGTTCTTC.